The source of this T cell receptor (beta chain) is a study of T cell changes during pregnancy in multiple sclerosis. Assay: immunoSEQ multiplex PCR; the TCRdb copy retains only in-frame clones and omits some. Of approximately 33,000 clones listed, about 90% are singletons. This sequence originates from a female donor with multiple sclerosis, enrolled in a pregnancy study. This material consisted of CD4+ T cells from peripheral blood mononuclear cells, taken after pregnancy.

This CDR3 is CASSTLAGGFNEQFF. The DNA for the CDR3 is TGTGCCAGCAGTACACTAGCGGGAGGTTTCAATGAGCAGTTCTTC. This chain connects TRBV6-4 to TRBJ2-1, with 12 bases identical to TRBD2. V dropped 5 bases and J dropped 6; count of bases not matched to a gene: 5. Germline CDR1 MRHNA, CDR2 SNTAGT. CDR3 length: 15 amino acids.